This T cell receptor beta chain was captured in a study of blood T cells in healthy people across ages. This CDR3 region has 18 residues. Trimming pared 7 bases from V and 0 bases from J, leaving 23 bases between. Germline values: CDR1 SGHAT, CDR2 FQNNGV. Sample-barcoded 5' priming and a J-beta primer mix drove a second PCR of about 6 to 12 cycles. MiXCR, run by TCRdb on the 5' RACE reads, gives a single entry per CDR3 protein. The profile covers about a million distinct CDR3 sequences, with under 40% appearing a single time and around 13% taken by the ten largest. The V call is TRBV11-2, the J call TRBJ2-3; TRBD1 is a possible D gene (7 bases). Input material: blood. The source of this sequence is a man between 18 and 29 years old in good health. CDR3 nucleotide sequence: TGTGCCAGCAATTTTATTTTCCGCGGGACAGCTAGCACAGATACGCAGTATTTT. This sequence encodes CASNFIFRGTASTDTQYF.